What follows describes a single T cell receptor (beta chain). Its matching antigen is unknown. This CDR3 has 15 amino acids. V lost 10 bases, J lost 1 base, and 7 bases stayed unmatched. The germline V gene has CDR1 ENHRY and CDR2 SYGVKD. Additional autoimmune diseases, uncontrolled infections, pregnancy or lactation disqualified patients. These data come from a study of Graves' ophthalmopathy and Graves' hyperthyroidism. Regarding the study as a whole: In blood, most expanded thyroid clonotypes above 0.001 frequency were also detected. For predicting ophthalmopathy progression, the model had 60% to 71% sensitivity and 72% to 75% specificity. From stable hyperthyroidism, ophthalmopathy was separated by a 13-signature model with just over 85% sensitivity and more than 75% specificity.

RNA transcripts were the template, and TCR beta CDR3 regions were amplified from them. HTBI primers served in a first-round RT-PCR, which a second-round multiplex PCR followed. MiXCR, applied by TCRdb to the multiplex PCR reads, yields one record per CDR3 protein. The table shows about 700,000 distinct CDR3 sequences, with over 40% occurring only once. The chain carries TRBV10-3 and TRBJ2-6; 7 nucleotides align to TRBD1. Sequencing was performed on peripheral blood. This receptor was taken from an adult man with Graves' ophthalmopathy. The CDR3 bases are TGTGCCAGCGGATCGACAGGGTCTGGGGCCAACGTCCTGACTTTC. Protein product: CASGSTGSGANVLTF.